A selection of T cell receptor beta chains follows, all from one sample in a study of identical twins. TCRdb reanalysed the 5' RACE reads using MiXCR and keeps one entry per CDR3 protein. The sample contains some 210,000 distinct CDR3 sequences, around 15% of which appear only once. In addition, the sample was reused for a study of T cells expressing NK-cell markers.

The sequencing input was CD8+ T cells sorted from blood. Source of these receptors: a woman aged 18-29 years in good health. The CDR3 runs from the conserved cysteine through the conserved F or W.

TRBJ2-2	TRBV28	CASVGISNTGELFF
TRBJ2-1	TRBV25-1	CASSEGYAGYNEQFF
TRBJ1-1	TRBV25-1	CASSVRGPRHATEAFF
TRBJ1-1	TRBV27	CASSLRGGGRTEAFF
TRBJ2-3	TRBV4-2	CASSQENLARGDTQYF
TRBJ2-2	TRBV5-1	CASSRGRRTGELFF
TRBJ1-1	TRBV5-6	CARGAGTFF
TRBJ1-1	TRBV12-3/TRBV12-4	CAIPTRDRKNTEAFF
TRBJ1-2	TRBV29-1	CSVEARDGYTF
TRBJ1-4	TRBV7-9	CASSLPGTTNEKLFF
TRBJ2-5	TRBV5-1	CASSFGTSGGLQETQYF
TRBJ2-1	TRBV5-6	CASSFSLAGAAEQFF
TRBJ2-2	TRBV12-3/TRBV12-4	CASSFGRLGELFF
TRBJ2-7	TRBV11-2	CASSSHPAEQYF
TRBJ2-1	TRBV7-9	CASSQTLAGVSYNEQFF
TRBJ1-2	TRBV25-1	CASSVAGGITGYTF
TRBJ2-3	TRBV7-2	CASSLFASGGRADTQYF
TRBJ2-2	TRBV7-6	CASSSGTGTGELFF
TRBJ2-1	TRBV9	CASSGAGEASDIRYNEQFF
TRBJ1-6	TRBV7-9	CASSLGEGSPLHF
TRBJ2-1	TRBV5-5	CASSILYNEQFF
TRBJ1-2	TRBV4-3	CASSQGSPGTSYGYTF
TRBJ2-7	TRBV5-1	CASSLPSGRNEQYF
TRBJ2-1	TRBV7-9	CASSPPLGGNEQFF
TRBJ2-7	TRBV15	CATSRGSSGSYEQYF
TRBJ2-5	TRBV27	CASSLGLDQETQYF
TRBJ2-7	TRBV11-2	CASNLRQGNEQYF